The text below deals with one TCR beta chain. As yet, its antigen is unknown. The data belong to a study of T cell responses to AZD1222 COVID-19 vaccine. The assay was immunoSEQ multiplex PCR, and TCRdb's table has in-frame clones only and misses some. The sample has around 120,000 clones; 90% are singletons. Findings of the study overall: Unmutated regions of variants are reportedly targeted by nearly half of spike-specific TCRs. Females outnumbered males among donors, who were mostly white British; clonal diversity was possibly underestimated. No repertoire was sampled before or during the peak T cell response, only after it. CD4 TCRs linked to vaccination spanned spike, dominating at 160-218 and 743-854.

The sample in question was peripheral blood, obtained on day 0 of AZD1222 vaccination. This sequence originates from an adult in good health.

The CDR3 sequence is CASSQASGGNSPLHF. Here the CDR3 DNA reads TGCGCCAGCAGCCAAGCTTCAGGGGGGAATTCACCCCTCCACTTT. This chain connects TRBV4-1 to TRBJ1-6, with 7 bases fitting TRBD1. The J segment lost 7 bases and the V segment lost 1 base, leaving 4 bases of the junction unmatched. CDR1 is MGHRA and CDR2 is YSYEKL in the germline V gene. The CDR3 loop spans 15 amino acids.